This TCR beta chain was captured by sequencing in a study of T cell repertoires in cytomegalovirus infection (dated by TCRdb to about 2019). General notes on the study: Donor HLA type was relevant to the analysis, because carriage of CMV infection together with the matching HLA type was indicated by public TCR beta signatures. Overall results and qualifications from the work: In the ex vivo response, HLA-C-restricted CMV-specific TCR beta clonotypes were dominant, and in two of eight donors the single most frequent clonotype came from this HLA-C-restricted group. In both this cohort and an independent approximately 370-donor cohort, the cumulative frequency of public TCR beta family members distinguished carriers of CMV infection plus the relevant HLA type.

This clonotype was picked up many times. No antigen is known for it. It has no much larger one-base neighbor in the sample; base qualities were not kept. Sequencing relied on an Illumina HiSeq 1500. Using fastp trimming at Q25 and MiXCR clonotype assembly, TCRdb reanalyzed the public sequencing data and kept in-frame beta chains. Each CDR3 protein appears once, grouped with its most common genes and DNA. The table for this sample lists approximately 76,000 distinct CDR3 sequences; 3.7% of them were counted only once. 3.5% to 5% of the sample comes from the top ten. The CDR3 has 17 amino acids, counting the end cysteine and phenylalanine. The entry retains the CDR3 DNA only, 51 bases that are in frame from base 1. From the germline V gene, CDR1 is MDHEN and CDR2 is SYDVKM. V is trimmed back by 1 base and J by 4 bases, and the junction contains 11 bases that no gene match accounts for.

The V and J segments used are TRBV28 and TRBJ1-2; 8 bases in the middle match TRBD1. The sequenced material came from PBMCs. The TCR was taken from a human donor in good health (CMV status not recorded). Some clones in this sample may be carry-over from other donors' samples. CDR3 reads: CASSLSGTGVIRYGYTF. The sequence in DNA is TGTGCCAGCAGTTTATCCGGGACAGGCGTCATCCGCTATGGCTACACCTTC.